This entry lists 30 T cell receptor beta chains sequenced from one sample in a study of cytomegalovirus exposure and HLA in healthy donors. The PCR employed 60 Vbeta primers together with 13 Jbeta primers. Sequencing used immunoSEQ multiplex PCR; TCRdb keeps in-frame clones, though not all of them. The sample has about 200,000 clones, about 87% seen once. The sample consisted of PBMCs. The source is a man aged 30-40 years in good health and CMV-seronegative.

The V call is TRBV28, the J call TRBJ2-4, with TRBD2 as a possible D gene (6 bases). This CDR3 is built from 13 residues. Trimming stripped 2 bases from V and 6 bases from J, with 8 bases between. Germline V gives CDR1 MDHEN, CDR2 SYDVKM. The CDR3 coding sequence is TGTGCCAGCAGTTTACCGGGAGTAAACATTCAGTACTTC. Residues: CASSLPGVNIQYF.

The V and J genes are TRBV11-2 and TRBJ1-1; D is ambiguous. Germline V gives CDR1 SGHAT, CDR2 FQNNGV. The CDR3 sequence is 12 residues long. V shed 5 bases and J shed 1 base, with 5 bases lying between them. The CDR3 loop is CASSRGNTEAFF. CDR3 nucleotide sequence: TGTGCCAGCAGCCGGGGGAACACTGAAGCTTTCTTT.

This clone appeared once. V is TRBV25-1 and J is TRBJ2-2; 8 bases align to TRBD1. From germline, CDR1 is MGHDK and CDR2 SYGVNS. CDR3 length equals 14 residues. V shed 6 bases and J 6 bases; nucleotides not matched to a gene: 6. CDR3 residues: CASRDRGRSGELFF. CDR3 nucleotide sequence: TGTGCCAGCAGAGACAGGGGTAGATCCGGGGAGCTGTTTTTT.

V usage is TRBV19 and J usage is TRBJ2-3; 11 nucleotides match TRBD1. V lost 6 bases to trimming and J lost 0 bases; unmatched junction nucleotides: 2. CDR1 and CDR2 (germline): LNHDA, SQIVND (reference sequence). The CDR3 runs 15 residues. The DNA for the CDR3 is TGTGCCAGTAGGGACAGGGGGCTAAGCACAGATACGCAGTATTTT. Its protein product is CASRDRGLSTDTQYF.

The V and J genes are TRBV5-8 and TRBJ2-3, with a weak D call TRBD1 (5 bases). The CDR3 is 15 residues long. Germline V CDR1 and CDR2: SGHTS, YDEGEE. The V and J ends lost 5 bases and 3 bases respectively, with 16 bases between them. CDR3 sequence: CASSYRGFSTDTQYF. The DNA of the CDR3 is TGTGCCAGCAGTTATAGGGGATTCTCAACAGATACGCAGTATTTT.

A few counts support this clone. V gene TRBV25-1 combines with J gene TRBJ1-1; no clear D. The CDR3 spans 12 residues. In germline, CDR1 is MGHDK, CDR2 SYGVNS. V lost 3 bases to trimming and J lost 5 bases, with 7 bases between them. The CDR3 spells CASSDLPTEAFF. The CDR3 DNA reads as TGTGCCAGCAGTGACCTACCTACTGAAGCTTTCTTT.

The chain carries TRBV29-1 and TRBJ2-1; TRBD2 matches at 7 bases. This CDR3 comprises 16 residues. The V gene end was trimmed by 6 bases and the J gene end by 5 bases; junction bases not matched to a gene: 16. Germline lookup yields CDR1 SQVTM and CDR2 ANQGSEA. CDR3 nucleotides: TGCAGCGTGGGGGGTGGCGGGGGTGACTACAACAATGAGCAGTTCTTC. Its protein is CSVGGGGGDYNNEQFF.

V gene TRBV4-1 combines with J gene TRBJ2-4, with TRBD2 as a possible D gene (6 bases). Germline lookup yields CDR1 MGHRA and CDR2 YSYEKL. The CDR3 totals 17 residues. Trimming stripped 0 bases from V and 1 base from J, with 13 bases between. DNA of the CDR3: TGCGCCAGCAGCCAAGATTGGAGGGTTTTGGCCAAAAACATTCAGTACTTC. This sequence encodes CASSQDWRVLAKNIQYF.

With regard to this clone: Relative to the germline gene, one junction end is altered; a read error may explain this. The V call is TRBV7-7, the J call TRBJ2-5; no definite D call. CDR3 length equals 14 residues. Per the germline V gene, CDR1 is SSHAT and CDR2 is FNYEAQ (reference sequence). The CDR3 sequence is CASSLRQWQETQYF. The DNA of the CDR3 is TGTGCTAGCAGCCTTCGACAATGGCAAGAGACCCAGTACTTC.

The V gene is TRBV5-4, the J gene TRBJ2-3; maybe TRBD1 (6 bases). Germline V gene data show CDR1 as SGHNT and CDR2 as YYREEE (reference sequence). The CDR3 is 16 residues long. Trimming left V 0 bases short and J 2 bases short, with 13 bases between. CDR3 sequence: CASSLAGRGLTDTQYF. CDR3 nucleotides: TGTGCCAGCAGCTTGGCGGGCAGGGGCCTCACAGATACGCAGTATTTT.

J is TRBJ1-2 and V is TRBV6-6; 8 bases align to TRBD1. This CDR3 region has 15 residues. J lost 8 bases, V lost 7 bases, and 15 bases had no gene match. Per the germline V gene, CDR1 is MNHNY and CDR2 is SVGAGI (reference sequence). The DNA for the CDR3 is TGTGCCAGCACCATAAACGGTCAGGGGGCGAAGGGCTACACCTTC. This sequence encodes CASTINGQGAKGYTF.

The J gene is TRBJ1-6, the V gene TRBV7-2, with D tentatively TRBD1 (6 bases). V lost 3 bases, J lost 9 bases, and 18 bases lay in between. This CDR3 is built from 16 residues. In germline, CDR1 is SGHTA, CDR2 FQGNSA. The CDR3 is CASSLEGGVGISPLHF. CDR3 nucleotide sequence: TGTGCCAGCAGCTTGGAGGGGGGGGTTGGAATTTCACCCCTCCACTTT.

This clone was picked up one time. CDR3 nucleotide sequence: TGTGCCAGTAGTACCGCCCGTTTGGACACCGTCTGGGAGCAGTACTTC. Translating gives CASSTARLDTVWEQYF. This chain links TRBV19 with TRBJ2-7; D may be TRBD1 (5 bases). The CDR3 runs 16 residues. Germline V gene data show CDR1 as LNHDA and CDR2 as SQIVND (reference sequence). V was shortened by 4 bases and J by 7 bases, with 23 bases between the two germline ends. The full variable domain, with the rest looked up from reference TRBV19 and TRBJ2-7, is DGGITQSPKYLFRKEGQNVTLSCEQNLNHDAMYWYRQDPGQGLRLIYYSQIVNDFQKGDIAEGYSVSREKKESFPLTVTSAQKNPTAFYLCASSTARLDTVWEQYFGPGTRLTVT.

This clone has only a few counts. The chain couples TRBV14 to TRBJ1-3; D possibly corresponds to TRBD1 (5 bases). Trimming left V 6 bases short and J 0 bases short, with 15 bases between. Germline V CDR1 and CDR2: SGHDN, FVKESK. The CDR3 extends over 16 amino acids. The CDR3 loop reads CASRGVIGGSGNTIYF. The CDR3 region has the DNA TGTGCCAGCAGGGGGGTCATCGGGGGCTCTGGAAACACCATATATTTT.

To note about this clone: This sample also contains other DNA sequences that code for the same CDR3. The chain couples TRBV27 to TRBJ2-7, with 10 bases lining up with TRBD1. The CDR3 contains 16 residues. Germline trimming cut 0 bases from V and 2 bases from J; bases unmatched to any gene: 4. Germline-derived CDR1 and CDR2 are MNHEY and SMNVEV (reference sequence). This chain's CDR3 is CASSLSPGQGTYEQYF. The CDR3 nucleotides are TGTGCCAGCAGTTTATCGCCGGGACAGGGGACCTACGAGCAGTACTTC.

This chain links TRBV6-5 with TRBJ2-6; weak D call: TRBD1 (6 bases). The CDR3 is 15 residues long. CDR1 MNHEY and CDR2 SVGAGI come from the germline V gene. V lost 3 bases, J lost 2 bases, and 8 bases lay in between. CDR3 amino acids: CASSYNRAGANVLTF. Written as DNA, the CDR3 is TGTGCCAGCAGTTATAACAGGGCTGGGGCCAACGTCCTGACTTTC.

CDR3 loop: CASSREVGGTQYF. CDR3 sequence (DNA): TGTGCCAGCAGTCGAGAGGTGGGGGGTACGCAGTATTTT. The chain carries TRBV7-9 and TRBJ2-3; D might be TRBD2 (6 bases). This CDR3 region has 13 residues. Germline CDR1 is SEHNR and CDR2 is FQNEAQ (reference sequence). Deletions cut 6 bases from V and 8 bases from J, with 15 bases between.

The chain carries TRBV28 and TRBJ2-5; 7 bases match TRBD1. Germline CDR1 and CDR2: MDHEN and SYDVKM. V gave up 3 bases and J gave up 0 bases; unmatched junction bases: 7. CDR3 length: 16 residues. DNA of the CDR3: TGTGCCAGCAGTTTCCGAGACAGGGCGTACCAAGAGACCCAGTACTTC. Translated: CASSFRDRAYQETQYF.

The chain joins TRBV6-1 to TRBJ1-5, with TRBD1 as a possible D gene (5 bases). The germline V gene has CDR1 MNHNS and CDR2 SASEGT. Trimming pared 2 bases from V and 4 bases from J, leaving 12 bases between. This CDR3 comprises 15 residues. CDR3 nucleotide sequence: TGTGCCAGCAGTGAATATAGGGGTCTAAATCAGCCCCAGCATTTT. Protein product: CASSEYRGLNQPQHF.

This clone appeared a few times. This chain joins TRBV6-5 and TRBJ1-1, with D tentatively TRBD1 (5 bases). Between the trimmed V and J ends, which lost 4 bases and 0 bases, there was a span of 6 bases. This CDR3 comprises 13 residues. Per germline, CDR1 MNHEY and CDR2 SVGAGI. CDR3 DNA sequence: TGTGCCAGCAGTTCCAGGGTGAACACTGAAGCTTTCTTT. It specifies CASSSRVNTEAFF.

This clone was seen a single time. The J gene is TRBJ2-1, the V gene TRBV5-1; D gene unclear. With 0 bases removed from V and 0 bases from J, the gap between germline ends came to 7 bases. The germline V gene encodes CDR1 SGHRS and CDR2 YFSETQ. The CDR3 runs to 15 residues. The CDR3 protein is CASSLGASSYNEQFF. The CDR3 DNA is TGCGCCAGCAGCTTGGGGGCGAGCTCCTACAATGAGCAGTTCTTC.

This clone has only a few counts. The chain has TRBV19 and TRBJ1-2, with no clear D. Germline V CDR1 and CDR2: LNHDA, SQIVND (reference sequence). CDR3 size: 14 residues. The V end lost 5 bases, the J end lost 3 bases, and 13 bases lay between the germline ends. The CDR3 sequence: CASSPRVRDYGYTF. DNA of the CDR3: TGTGCCAGTAGTCCTCGCGTTCGAGACTATGGCTACACCTTC.

This chain connects TRBV18 to TRBJ2-3; TRBD2 agrees at 10 bases. The CDR3 runs to 16 residues. CDR1 and CDR2 from the germline V gene are KGHSH and LQKENI. Trimming cost V 8 bases and J 2 bases; bases outside gene matches: 10. The CDR3 DNA is TGTGCCAGCAGTGGATTAGCGGGAGGAACCACAGATACGCAGTATTTT. It encodes CASSGLAGGTTDTQYF.

A few counts support this clone. The chain employs TRBV6-6 and TRBJ2-1, with D possibly TRBD2 on 6 matching bases. In germline, CDR1 is MNHNY, CDR2 SVGAGI (reference sequence). Trimming cost V 0 bases and J 0 bases, with 9 bases left between them. This CDR3 is built from 16 residues. Here the CDR3 reads CASSYSTGSSYNEQFF. DNA of the CDR3: TGTGCCAGCAGTTACTCGACCGGGAGCTCCTACAATGAGCAGTTCTTC.

The chain uses TRBV28 and TRBJ2-7, with TRBD2 as a possible D gene (5 bases). The CDR3 contains 14 residues. V lost 4 bases and J lost 4, with 14 bases in between. From germline, CDR1 is MDHEN and CDR2 SYDVKM. CDR3 amino acids: CASSWRRLVYEQYF. The CDR3 DNA is TGTGCCAGCAGTTGGAGGCGCCTCGTGTACGAGCAGTACTTC.

The gene calls are TRBV28 and TRBJ2-7; D unclear. CDR3 length: 13 residues. The V gene's germline CDR1 is MDHEN and CDR2 SYDVKM. Trimming took off 3 bases at V and 4 bases at J, with 10 bases between the two ends. CDR3 amino acids: CASSFGPGYEQYF. CDR3 in DNA: TGTGCCAGCAGTTTTGGTCCCGGGTACGAGCAGTACTTC.

The chain has TRBV4-3 and TRBJ1-2, with D tentatively TRBD1 (5 bases). The V and J ends lost 0 bases and 4 bases respectively, with 12 bases between them. CDR3 length: 15 amino acids. Germline V CDR1 and CDR2: LGHNA, YSLEER. As DNA, the CDR3 is TGCGCCAGCAGCCAAGACCAGGGCTTGATCTATGGCTACACCTTC. Amino acids: CASSQDQGLIYGYTF.

The rearrangement links TRBV10-3 to TRBJ1-6; D is possibly TRBD1 (6 bases). The CDR3 sequence is 13 residues long. Germline V gene lookup returns CDR1 ENHRY and CDR2 SYGVKD. Trimming pared 9 bases from V and 7 bases from J, leaving 13 bases between. In DNA form, the CDR3 reads TGTGCCATGGGGCAGGACAGCAATTCACCCCTCCACTTT. This encodes CAMGQDSNSPLHF.

The CDR3, as DNA: TGTGCCAGTAGTGAGAGCTCTGGAAACACCATATATTTT. Its protein is CASSESSGNTIYF. The rearrangement joins TRBV19 to TRBJ1-3; D gene unclear. The CDR3 length is 13 residues. V was cut by 5 bases and J by 0 bases, with 5 bases left in between. Germline V gives CDR1 LNHDA, CDR2 SQIVND (reference sequence). Full variable domain (missing parts from reference TRBV19 and TRBJ1-3): DGGITQSPKYLFRKEGQNVTLSCEQNLNHDAMYWYRQDPGQGLRLIYYSQIVNDFQKGDIAEGYSVSREKKESFPLTVTSAQKNPTAFYLCASSESSGNTIYFGEGSWLTVV.

This rearrangement joins TRBV27 to TRBJ1-3, with D hard to call. The CDR3 loop spans 13 amino acids. V lost 4 bases, J lost 4 bases, and 8 bases lay in between. Germline V gene lookup returns CDR1 MNHEY and CDR2 SMNVEV (reference sequence). CDR3 loop: CASSYYMGNTIYF. DNA for the CDR3: TGTGCCAGCAGTTATTATATGGGAAACACCATATATTTT.